This T cell receptor beta chain was obtained from a study of blood T cell repertoires in COVID-19. The overall study: T cells, B-cell-depleted T cells, or PBMCs provided the cDNA or gDNA that served as material.

Measured with immunoSEQ multiplex PCR; TCRdb has only the in-frame clones, and not every one. The sample gives around 55,000 clones, 80% to 90% of which show up once; about 1.4% is in the top ten. Germline CDR1 and CDR2: LNHDA and SQIVND (reference sequence). V lost 3 bases to trimming and J lost 0 bases, with 14 bases between them. The CDR3 extends over 16 amino acids. The sequencing input was peripheral blood. The chain links TRBV19 to TRBJ1-2, with D perhaps TRBD1 (6 bases). The sequence derives from a man aged 60 to 75 with acute or convalescent COVID-19. CDR3 amino acids: CASSMGTGWANYGYTF. CDR3 nucleotides: TGTGCCAGTAGTATGGGAACAGGGTGGGCTAACTATGGCTACACCTTC.